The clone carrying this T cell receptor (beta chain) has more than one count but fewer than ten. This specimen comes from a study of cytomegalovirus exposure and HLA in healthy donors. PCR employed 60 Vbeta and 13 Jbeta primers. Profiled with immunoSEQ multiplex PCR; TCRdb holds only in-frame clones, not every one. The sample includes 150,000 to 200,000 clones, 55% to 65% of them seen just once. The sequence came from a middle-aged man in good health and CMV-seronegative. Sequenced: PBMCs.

The CDR3 protein is CASSRGASYNEQFF. CDR3 DNA sequence: TGTGCCAGCAGCAGGGGCGCTAGCTACAATGAGCAGTTCTTC. This chain joins TRBV9 and TRBJ2-1, with a tentative D call TRBD1 (5 bases). V was shortened by 4 bases and J by 3 bases, with 11 bases between the two germline ends. CDR3 length: 14 residues. Per germline, CDR1 SGDLS and CDR2 YYNGEE.